This TCR beta chain came from a study of CD8 T cells in Susac syndrome (dated by TCRdb to about 2019). In terms of the full investigation: The study used repertoire sequencing to test whether antigen drove CD8+ T cell activation and differentiation in Susac syndrome. General findings and caveats noted by the study authors: The study acknowledged that relatively few individuals were included in the TCR sequencing and HLA analysis.

Peripheral blood CD8+ and CD4+ T cells from healthy donors, Susac syndrome patients and multiple sclerosis patients were profiled using high-throughput TCR beta sequencing. The healthy donors served as controls matched for age and sex. Bulk CD8+ and CD4+ T cells were purified by magnetic negative isolation, while CD8+ TEMRA cells were enriched using FACS. Blood was drawn into EDTA tubes, processed within 24 hours, and PBMCs were isolated by density gradient centrifugation. PBMCs intended for TCR sequencing were cryopreserved in liquid nitrogen and were subsequently thawed in a 37 degrees C water bath. The sorted or isolated CD4+, CD8+ and CD8+ TEMRA cells reached a purity of at least 90%. The CDR3 holds 15 amino acids from the cysteine to the phenylalanine. CDR3 DNA only is kept here, 45 bases in frame from base 1. CDR1 SQVTM and CDR2 ANQGSEA were looked up in the germline V gene. V and J lose 4 bases and 3 bases, and a span of 19 bases separates them.

RNA was extracted using the RNeasy kit, and roughly 0.45 to 1 microgram was reverse transcribed with random hexamers. TCR beta CDR3 regions were amplified with the immunoSEQ multiplex PCR assay covering 54 Vbeta and 13 Jbeta segments. PCR amplification bias was corrected by using a synthetic template baseline for primer optimization and computational correction. Concerning the study's data processing: Reads were annotated to V, D and J genes according to IMGT and were analyzed with immunoSEQ Analyzer, with only productive sequences retained. Clonality was calculated as one minus the Shannon entropy normalized by log2 of the number of productive unique sequences. For each patient and control, public and private clones were evaluated within the 100 most prevalent clones. Clones were defined as Susac-specific if absent from the healthy and MS cohorts, from 1052 published viral clones and from other ImmuneACCESS disease sequences. TCRdb passed the public sequencing reads through fastp at Q25 and MiXCR, retaining productive beta sequences. Rows matching on CDR3 protein sequence are summarized as one entry with the most common DNA and genes. The V and J calls shown here were made by TCRdb, not taken from the authors' results. The sample records approximately 120,000 distinct CDR3 sequences, around nine tenths of which are singletons. Of the sample, over 0.12% falls within the top ten clones.

Of note for this clonotype: Its antigen is still unknown. No base quality values were provided; no much bigger clone lies one nucleotide off.

The chain uses TRBV29-1 and TRBJ2-7; TRBD2 might be the D gene, on 5 matching bases. Sequencing input: CD4+ T cells from PBMCs. This TCR came from a human donor in good health. The DNA reads as follows: TGCAGCGTTGGGGGTCGAGGCGGGTCGATCTACGAGCAGTACTTC. This codes for CSVGGRGGSIYEQYF.